A selection of T cell receptor beta chains follows, all from one sample in a study of long-term antiretroviral therapy in people with HIV. The method was immunoSEQ multiplex PCR; TCRdb's version includes in-frame clones alone and lacks a portion of them. The profile covers 9,500 to 15,000 clones, with over 70% appearing a single time and 13% taken by the ten largest. Source: unsorted PBMCs, taken just under 3.2 years before starting antiretroviral therapy. The source of these receptors is a man aged 35 to 55 with HIV. The CDR3 runs from the conserved cysteine through the conserved F or W. D genes are given only for firm matches. Rows give clone size only sometimes, using once, few, many, or a class for an expanded clone.

cdr3_aa: CASSLTFDSQETQYF; cdr3_nt: TGCGCCAGCAGCCTGACCTTCGACAGTCAAGAGACCCAGTACTTC; clone_size: -; j_call: TRBJ2-5; d_call: -; v_call: TRBV5-1
cdr3_aa: CASSPRTGSDSGNTIYF; cdr3_nt: TGTGCCAGCAGCCCCCGGACGGGCAGCGACTCTGGAAACACCATATATTTT; clone_size: -; j_call: TRBJ1-3; d_call: -; v_call: TRBV7-6
cdr3_aa: CASSLGGGSYNEQFF; cdr3_nt: TGTGCCAGCAGCTTAGGTGGTGGCTCCTACAATGAGCAGTTCTTC; clone_size: -; j_call: TRBJ2-1; d_call: -; v_call: TRBV7-6
cdr3_aa: CASSARHIAGATYEQYF; cdr3_nt: TGTGCCAGCAGCGCCCGCCATATAGCGGGAGCAACCTACGAGCAGTACTTC; clone_size: once; j_call: TRBJ2-7; d_call: TRBD2; v_call: TRBV7-6
cdr3_aa: CASSFLGREGSNQPQHF; cdr3_nt: TGTGCCAGCAGTTTTTTGGGCAGGGAAGGGAGCAATCAGCCCCAGCATTTT; clone_size: -; j_call: TRBJ1-5; d_call: -; v_call: TRBV28
cdr3_aa: CASSEARSGDRGKYF; cdr3_nt: TGTGCCAGCAGTGAAGCGAGATCGGGGGACAGGGGGAAGTACTTC; clone_size: -; j_call: TRBJ2-4; d_call: TRBD1; v_call: TRBV6-1
cdr3_aa: CASTLTGPRNQPQHF; cdr3_nt: TGTGCCAGCACTCTTACAGGTCCACGCAATCAGCCCCAGCATTTT; clone_size: -; j_call: TRBJ1-5; d_call: -; v_call: TRBV28
cdr3_aa: CASSPTPSYNEQFF; cdr3_nt: TGTGCCAGTAGTCCCACTCCTTCCTACAATGAGCAGTTCTTC; clone_size: -; j_call: TRBJ2-1; d_call: -; v_call: TRBV19
cdr3_aa: CASRLRTAPPGQYF; cdr3_nt: TGTGCCAGCAGACTCCGGACAGCTCCCCCAGGGCAGTACTTC; clone_size: -; j_call: TRBJ2-7; d_call: -; v_call: TRBV5-6
cdr3_aa: CASRPLLANVLTF; cdr3_nt: TGTGCCAGCCGTCCTCTGCTGGCCAACGTCCTGACTTTC; clone_size: few; j_call: TRBJ2-6; d_call: -; v_call: TRBV4-2
cdr3_aa: CASSPIGFNTEAFF; cdr3_nt: TGTGCCAGCTCACCGATCGGTTTTAACACTGAAGCTTTCTTT; clone_size: -; j_call: TRBJ1-1; d_call: -; v_call: TRBV18
cdr3_aa: CATSKTSGVTDTQYF; cdr3_nt: TGTGCCACCAGCAAGACTAGCGGGGTCACAGATACGCAGTATTTT; clone_size: -; j_call: TRBJ2-3; d_call: TRBD2; v_call: TRBV15
cdr3_aa: CASSIGGELTRLPQHF; cdr3_nt: TGTGCCAGTAGTATTGGAGGGGAGCTCACACGACTGCCCCAGCATTTT; clone_size: -; j_call: TRBJ1-5; d_call: -; v_call: TRBV19
cdr3_aa: CASSLSRDYNEQFF; cdr3_nt: TGTGCCAGCAGCTTAAGTCGAGACTACAATGAGCAGTTCTTC; clone_size: -; j_call: TRBJ2-1; d_call: -; v_call: TRBV7-3
cdr3_aa: CASSWGLAGERETQYF; cdr3_nt: TGTGCCAGCAGTTGGGGACTAGCGGGAGAACGAGAGACCCAGTACTTC; clone_size: -; j_call: TRBJ2-5; d_call: TRBD2; v_call: TRBV27
cdr3_aa: CASSQGGGYTF; cdr3_nt: TGCGCCAGCAGCCAAGGCGGGGGCTACACCTTC; clone_size: -; j_call: TRBJ1-2; d_call: -; v_call: TRBV4-1
cdr3_aa: CASSFFPHNEQFF; cdr3_nt: TGTGCCAGCAGTTTTTTTCCCCACAATGAGCAGTTCTTC; clone_size: -; j_call: TRBJ2-1; d_call: -; v_call: TRBV27
cdr3_aa: CASSLTDGNQPQHF; cdr3_nt: TGTGCCAGCAGCTTAACCGACGGCAATCAGCCCCAGCATTTT; clone_size: few; j_call: TRBJ1-5; d_call: -; v_call: TRBV7-9
cdr3_aa: CASSLGLRTGTEAFF; cdr3_nt: TGTGCCAGCAGCTTGGGGCTTAGGACAGGCACTGAAGCTTTCTTT; clone_size: -; j_call: TRBJ1-1; d_call: TRBD1; v_call: TRBV7-8
cdr3_aa: CASSQDPVGRTGELFF; cdr3_nt: TGCGCCAGCAGCCAAGATCCGGTCGGGAGGACCGGGGAGCTGTTTTTT; clone_size: -; j_call: TRBJ2-2; d_call: TRBD2; v_call: TRBV4-3
cdr3_aa: CASSLGPGSSYNEQFF; cdr3_nt: TGTGCCAGCAGCTTGGGTCCAGGTAGCTCCTACAATGAGCAGTTCTTC; clone_size: -; j_call: TRBJ2-1; d_call: -; v_call: TRBV5-6
cdr3_aa: CASSTLNMNTEAFF; cdr3_nt: TGTGCCAGCAGCACCCTAAATATGAACACTGAAGCTTTCTTT; clone_size: medium-sized; j_call: TRBJ1-1; d_call: -; v_call: TRBV7-8
cdr3_aa: CASSLLSNQPQHF; cdr3_nt: TGTGCCAGCAGTTTACTCAGCAATCAGCCCCAGCATTTT; clone_size: -; j_call: TRBJ1-5; d_call: -; v_call: TRBV28
cdr3_aa: CASKVEGSSYNEQFF; cdr3_nt: TGTGCCAGCAAAGTAGAGGGGAGCTCCTACAATGAGCAGTTCTTC; clone_size: few; j_call: TRBJ2-1; d_call: -; v_call: TRBV7-9
cdr3_aa: CASSRRTGTSGNGTQYF; cdr3_nt: TGCGCCAGCAGCAGACGAACCGGGACTAGCGGGAATGGGACCCAGTACTTC; clone_size: once; j_call: TRBJ2-5; d_call: TRBD2; v_call: TRBV10-2
cdr3_aa: CASSHKDITDTQYF; cdr3_nt: TGTGCCAGCAGTCACAAGGACATCACAGATACGCAGTATTTT; clone_size: once; j_call: TRBJ2-3; d_call: -; v_call: TRBV11-3
cdr3_aa: CASSLKDEQFF; cdr3_nt: TGTGCCAGCAGCTTAAAGGATGAGCAGTTCTTC; clone_size: -; j_call: TRBJ2-1; d_call: -; v_call: TRBV5-5
cdr3_aa: CASSPGQTHTEAFF; cdr3_nt: TGTGCCAGCAGCCCCGGACAGACTCACACTGAAGCTTTCTTT; clone_size: few; j_call: TRBJ1-1; d_call: -; v_call: TRBV7-6
cdr3_aa: CAWSLAGALSNQPQHF; cdr3_nt: TGTGCCTGGAGTTTGGCAGGGGCGCTTAGCAATCAGCCCCAGCATTTT; clone_size: -; j_call: TRBJ1-5; d_call: -; v_call: TRBV30
cdr3_aa: CASRINNQPQHF; cdr3_nt: TGTGCCAGCAGGATCAACAATCAGCCCCAGCATTTT; clone_size: few; j_call: TRBJ1-5; d_call: -; v_call: TRBV27
cdr3_aa: CASSRGVNEKLFF; cdr3_nt: TGTGCCAGCAGTAGAGGAGTAAATGAAAAACTGTTTTTT; clone_size: -; j_call: TRBJ1-4; d_call: -; v_call: TRBV7-9
cdr3_aa: CSVKVQGYEQYF; cdr3_nt: TGCAGCGTTAAGGTTCAGGGTTACGAGCAGTACTTC; clone_size: -; j_call: TRBJ2-7; d_call: -; v_call: TRBV29-1
cdr3_aa: CASSGPLAWDNEQFF; cdr3_nt: TGTGCCAGCAGTGGTCCCCTAGCGTGGGACAATGAGCAGTTCTTC; clone_size: -; j_call: TRBJ2-1; d_call: -; v_call: TRBV6-1
cdr3_aa: CATSRDLTGANVLTF; cdr3_nt: TGTGCCACCAGCAGAGACCTGACTGGGGCCAACGTCCTGACTTTC; clone_size: -; j_call: TRBJ2-6; d_call: -; v_call: TRBV15
cdr3_aa: CSGADRVGEKLFF; cdr3_nt: TGCAGCGGAGCGGACAGGGTGGGGGAAAAACTGTTTTTT; clone_size: few; j_call: TRBJ1-4; d_call: TRBD1; v_call: TRBV29-1
cdr3_aa: CATSRLLTGQDASGYTF; cdr3_nt: TGTGCCACCAGCAGACTCCTGACGGGACAGGATGCTAGTGGCTACACCTTC; clone_size: -; j_call: TRBJ1-2; d_call: TRBD1; v_call: TRBV15
cdr3_aa: CASSTTGAPEQYF; cdr3_nt: TGTGCCAGCAGCACTACCGGGGCCCCCGAGCAGTACTTC; clone_size: -; j_call: TRBJ2-7; d_call: -; v_call: TRBV11-2
cdr3_aa: CASSLGGDISNQPQHF; cdr3_nt: TGCGCCAGCAGCTTGGGAGGAGATATTAGCAATCAGCCCCAGCATTTT; clone_size: once; j_call: TRBJ1-5; d_call: -; v_call: TRBV5-1
cdr3_aa: CASSERGELLADNEQFF; cdr3_nt: TGTGCCAGCAGTGAACGCGGGGAGCTACTAGCGGACAATGAGCAGTTCTTC; clone_size: -; j_call: TRBJ2-1; d_call: TRBD2; v_call: TRBV6-1
cdr3_aa: CSVWTRLNEQFF; cdr3_nt: TGCAGCGTATGGACTAGGCTCAATGAGCAGTTCTTC; clone_size: medium-sized; j_call: TRBJ2-1; d_call: TRBD2; v_call: TRBV29-1
cdr3_aa: CASSEGQTGNTIYF; cdr3_nt: TGTGCCAGCAGCGAGGGTCAGACTGGAAACACCATATATTTT; clone_size: -; j_call: TRBJ1-3; d_call: -; v_call: TRBV9
cdr3_aa: CASSLRAGIGYTF; cdr3_nt: TGTGCCAGCAGTTTAAGAGCGGGAATTGGCTACACCTTC; clone_size: -; j_call: TRBJ1-2; d_call: -; v_call: TRBV28
cdr3_aa: CASSSRGIYGYTF; cdr3_nt: TGTGCCAGCAGCTCACGGGGAATCTATGGCTACACCTTC; clone_size: -; j_call: TRBJ1-2; d_call: -; v_call: TRBV5-6
cdr3_aa: CASSLGQQETQYF; cdr3_nt: TGTGCCAGCAGTTTGGGACAGCAAGAGACCCAGTACTTC; clone_size: -; j_call: TRBJ2-5; d_call: TRBD1; v_call: TRBV28
cdr3_aa: CASSRDVSKNIQYF; cdr3_nt: TGCGCCAGCAGCCGGGACGTATCCAAAAACATTCAGTACTTC; clone_size: -; j_call: TRBJ2-4; d_call: -; v_call: TRBV4-3
cdr3_aa: CASSWKEGAYNEQFF; cdr3_nt: TGTGCCAGCAGCTGGAAGGAGGGGGCCTACAATGAGCAGTTCTTC; clone_size: medium-sized; j_call: TRBJ2-1; d_call: -; v_call: TRBV5-6
cdr3_aa: CASSLSTVNTDTQYF; cdr3_nt: TGTGCCAGCAGCTTGTCAACAGTTAATACAGATACGCAGTATTTT; clone_size: -; j_call: TRBJ2-3; d_call: -; v_call: TRBV5-8
cdr3_aa: CASSTGRLDQQYF; cdr3_nt: TGCGCCAGCAGCACCGGGCGCCTCGACCAGCAGTACTTC; clone_size: -; j_call: TRBJ2-7; d_call: -; v_call: TRBV4-3